This T cell receptor beta chain was sequenced during a study of blood T cell repertoires in COVID-19. Using immunoSEQ multiplex PCR, the repertoire was profiled, and TCRdb retains in-frame clones only, with some absent. The sample lists around 300,000 clones, roughly nine tenths occurring once. CDR3 length: 18 residues. The junction had 8 bases not matched to a gene; V was cut back by 6 bases and J by 0 bases. Germline V gene data show CDR1 as SGHAT and CDR2 as FQNNGV. This sequence was found in a man between 18 and 35 years old with active or convalescent COVID-19. V is TRBV11-2 and J is TRBJ2-3; TRBD2 agrees at 14 bases. Sequences were obtained from peripheral blood. CDR3 sequence: CASSDGTSGGSSTDTQYF. Written as DNA, the CDR3 is TGTGCCAGCAGTGACGGGACTAGCGGGGGTTCTAGCACAGATACGCAGTATTTT.